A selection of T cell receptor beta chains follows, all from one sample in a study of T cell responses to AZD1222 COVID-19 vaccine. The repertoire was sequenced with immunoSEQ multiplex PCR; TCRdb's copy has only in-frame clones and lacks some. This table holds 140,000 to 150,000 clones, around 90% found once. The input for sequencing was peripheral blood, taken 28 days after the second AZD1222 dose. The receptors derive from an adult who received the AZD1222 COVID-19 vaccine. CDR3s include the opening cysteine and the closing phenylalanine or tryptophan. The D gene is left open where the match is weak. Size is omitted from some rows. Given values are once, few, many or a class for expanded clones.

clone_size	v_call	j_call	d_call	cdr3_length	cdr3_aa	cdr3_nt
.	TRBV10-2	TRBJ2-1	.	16	CANSTSVVRSYNEQFF	TGCGCCAACTCAACTAGTGTGGTCCGCTCCTACAATGAGCAGTTCTTC
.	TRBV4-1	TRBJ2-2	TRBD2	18	CASSHEPSGRLYTGELFF	TGCGCCAGCAGCCACGAGCCTAGCGGGAGACTGTACACCGGGGAGCTGTTTTTT
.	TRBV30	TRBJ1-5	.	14	CAWSGGGPNQPQHF	TGTGCCTGGAGTGGAGGGGGACCCAATCAGCCCCAGCATTTT
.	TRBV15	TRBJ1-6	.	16	CATSRARGAGNSPLHF	TGTGCCACCAGCAGAGCCCGGGGGGCCGGTAATTCACCCCTCCACTTT
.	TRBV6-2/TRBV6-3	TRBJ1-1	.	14	CASSPGRGVVSAFF	TGTGCCAGCAGCCCTGGCAGGGGAGTGGTTTCAGCTTTCTTT
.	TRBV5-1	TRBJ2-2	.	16	CASSLAGKRSTGELFF	TGCGCCAGCAGCTTGGCCGGGAAGAGGAGCACCGGGGAGCTGTTTTTT
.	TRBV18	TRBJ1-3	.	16	CASSPNSGGSGNTIYF	TGTGCCAGCTCACCAAACTCGGGCGGCTCTGGAAACACCATATATTTT
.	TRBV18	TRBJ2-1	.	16	CASSPPSRGAMDEQFF	TGTGCCAGCTCACCACCGTCCAGGGGTGCTATGGATGAGCAGTTCTTC
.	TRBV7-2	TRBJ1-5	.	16	CASSLHGPNSNQPQHF	TGTGCCAGCAGCTTGCACGGTCCTAATAGCAATCAGCCCCAGCATTTT
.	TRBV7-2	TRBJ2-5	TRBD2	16	CASSLAVSSGRETQYF	TGTGCCAGCAGCTTAGCGGTCTCTAGCGGGCGAGAGACCCAGTACTTC
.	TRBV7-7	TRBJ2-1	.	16	CASSLVAGTKYNEQFF	TGTGCCAGCAGCTTAGTGGCAGGGACAAAATACAATGAGCAGTTCTTC
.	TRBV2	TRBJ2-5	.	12	CARGPPQETQYF	TGTGCCAGGGGACCTCCGCAAGAGACCCAGTACTTC
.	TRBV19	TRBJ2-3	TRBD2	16	CASSATSGRGADTQYF	TGTGCCAGTAGTGCCACTAGCGGGAGGGGGGCAGATACGCAGTATTTT
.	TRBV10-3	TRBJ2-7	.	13	CAISGQGIYEQYF	TGTGCCATCAGTGGCCAGGGGATCTACGAGCAGTACTTC
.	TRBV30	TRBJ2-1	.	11	CAWSGLNEQFF	TGTGCCTGGAGCGGCTTAAATGAGCAGTTCTTC
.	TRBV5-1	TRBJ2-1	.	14	CASSPADSYNEQFF	TGCGCCAGCAGCCCGGCCGACAGTTACAATGAGCAGTTCTTC
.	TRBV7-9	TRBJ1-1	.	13	CASSYEGGTEAFF	TGTGCCAGCAGCTACGAGGGGGGCACTGAAGCTTTCTTT
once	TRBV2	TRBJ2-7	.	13	CASSEEWAYEQYF	TGTGCCAGCAGTGAAGAATGGGCATACGAGCAGTACTTC
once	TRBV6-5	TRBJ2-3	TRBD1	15	CASRPSRGPTDTQYF	TGTGCCAGCAGACCCTCGAGGGGGCCAACAGATACGCAGTATTTT
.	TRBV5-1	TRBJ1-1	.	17	CASSQARRTALNTEAFF	TGCGCCAGCAGCCAAGCTAGAAGGACAGCCTTGAACACTGAAGCTTTCTTT
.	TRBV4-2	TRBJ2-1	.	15	CASSRSGPGSFEQFF	TGTGCCAGCAGCCGCTCGGGACCGGGGTCTTTTGAGCAGTTCTTC
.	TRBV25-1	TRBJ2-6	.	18	CASSETDYLLSGANVLTF	TGTGCCAGCAGTGAAACCGACTATCTCCTCTCTGGGGCCAACGTCCTGACTTTC
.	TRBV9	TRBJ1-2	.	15	CASSERAGEDYGYTF	TGTGCCAGCAGCGAAAGAGCAGGGGAGGATTATGGCTACACCTTC
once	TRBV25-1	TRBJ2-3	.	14	CASGGRVATDTQYF	TGTGCCAGCGGGGGCAGGGTTGCGACAGATACGCAGTATTTT
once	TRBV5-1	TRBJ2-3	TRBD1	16	CASYDYDRGGGDTQYF	TGCGCCAGCTATGACTATGACAGGGGCGGAGGGGATACGCAGTATTTT
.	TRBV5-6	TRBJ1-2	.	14	CASSRGTGPYGYTF	TGTGCCAGCAGCCGAGGAACAGGGCCCTATGGCTACACCTTC
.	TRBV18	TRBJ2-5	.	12	CASSPSLETQYF	TGTGCCAGCTCACCATCGTTGGAGACCCAGTACTTC
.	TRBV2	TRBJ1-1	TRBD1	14	CASNARQGGTEAFF	TGTGCCAGCAACGCACGACAGGGAGGGACTGAAGCTTTCTTT
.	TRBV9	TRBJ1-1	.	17	CASSVGVLGEGNTEAFF	TGTGCCAGCAGCGTAGGGGTACTCGGTGAGGGGAACACTGAAGCTTTCTTT
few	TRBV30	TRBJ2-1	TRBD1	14	CAWRSQGEADEQFF	TGTGCCTGGAGAAGTCAGGGGGAAGCGGATGAGCAGTTCTTC
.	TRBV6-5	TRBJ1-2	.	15	CASQIRLQGNYGYTF	TGTGCCAGCCAAATTCGCCTTCAGGGAAACTATGGCTACACCTTC